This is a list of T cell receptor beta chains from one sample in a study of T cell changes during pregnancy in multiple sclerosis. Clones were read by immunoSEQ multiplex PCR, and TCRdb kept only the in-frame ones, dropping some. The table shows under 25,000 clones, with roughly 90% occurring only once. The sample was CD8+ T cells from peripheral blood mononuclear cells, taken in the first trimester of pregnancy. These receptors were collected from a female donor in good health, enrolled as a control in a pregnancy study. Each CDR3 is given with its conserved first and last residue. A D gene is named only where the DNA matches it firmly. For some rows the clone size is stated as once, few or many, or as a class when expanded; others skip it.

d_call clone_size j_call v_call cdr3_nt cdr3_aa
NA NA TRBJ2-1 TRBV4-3 TGCGCCAGCAGCCAAGAAGGGGATGAGCAGTTCTTC CASSQEGDEQFF
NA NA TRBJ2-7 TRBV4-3 TGCGCCAGCAGCCAAAGACTGGACAGAGACTACGAGCAGTACTTC CASSQRLDRDYEQYF
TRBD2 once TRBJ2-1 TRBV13 TGTGCCAGCAGCCCACCGGGACTAGCGAACTACAATGAGCAGTTCTTC CASSPPGLANYNEQFF
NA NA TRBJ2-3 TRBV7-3 TGTGCCAGCAGCCTTAGTGGGGGGAACACAGATACGCAGTATTTT CASSLSGGNTDTQYF
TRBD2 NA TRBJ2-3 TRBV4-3 TGCGCCAGCAGCCCTTGGAGGACTAGCGGGGCCAGCCTCGGTTCTAGCACAGATACGCAGTATTTT CASSPWRTSGASLGSSTDTQYF
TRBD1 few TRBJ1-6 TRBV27 TGTGCCAGCAGTTCGGGACAGGGGAATTCACCCCTCCACTTT CASSSGQGNSPLHF
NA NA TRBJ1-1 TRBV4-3 TGCGCCAGCAGCCCGGTTAAGAACACTGAAGCTTTCTTT CASSPVKNTEAFF
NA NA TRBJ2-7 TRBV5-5 TGTGCCAGCAGCTTAGTACAGGAACCTAATTTCTCCTACGAGCAGTACTTC CASSLVQEPNFSYEQYF
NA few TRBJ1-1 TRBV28 TGTGCCAGCAGTTTGGCCAGCGGTACTGAAGCTTTCTTT CASSLASGTEAFF
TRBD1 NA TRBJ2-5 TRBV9 TGTGCCAGCAGCGTAGGCTCCTTACAGGGGGCTCGAGAGACCCAGTACTTC CASSVGSLQGARETQYF
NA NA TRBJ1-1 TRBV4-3 TGCGCCAGCAGCCAAGCCAACAGGGAAGCTTTCTTT CASSQANREAFF
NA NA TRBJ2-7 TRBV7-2 TGTGCCAGCAGCTCAGCGAACAGGGTCTACGAGCAGTACTTC CASSSANRVYEQYF
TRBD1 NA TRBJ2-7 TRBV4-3 TGCGCCAGCAGCCCCCGGACAGGGGTCTACGAGCAGTACTTC CASSPRTGVYEQYF
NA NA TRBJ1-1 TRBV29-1 TGCAGCGTTGAAGATCGAGACCCACGAGGAGCTTTCTTT CSVEDRDPRGAFF
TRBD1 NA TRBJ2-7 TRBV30 TGTGCCTGGAACCCCACAGGGGGCAACGAGCAGTACTTC CAWNPTGGNEQYF
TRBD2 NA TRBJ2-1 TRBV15 TGTGCCACCAGCAGGGGGCTAGCGGAGGTTAATGAGCAGTTCTTC CATSRGLAEVNEQFF
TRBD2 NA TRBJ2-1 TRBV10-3 TGTGCCATCAGCCAGTCCCGGGCTAGCGGGGATCACAATGAGCAGTTCTTC CAISQSRASGDHNEQFF
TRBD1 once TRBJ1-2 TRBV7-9 TGTGCCAGCAGCTTGAACCGGGACAGGGGTTCTGGCTACACCTTC CASSLNRDRGSGYTF
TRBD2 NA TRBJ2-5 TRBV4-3 TGCGCCAGCAGCCAAGATTTAGCGGGGGGGCTAGAGACCCAGTACTTC CASSQDLAGGLETQYF
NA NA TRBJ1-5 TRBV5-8 TGTGCCAGCAGCCCACCCGGGACACTTGAGCAGCCCCAGCATTTT CASSPPGTLEQPQHF
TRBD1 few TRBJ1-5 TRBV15 TGTGCCACCAGCAGGGACAGGGGGCTGGGACAGCCCCAGCATTTT CATSRDRGLGQPQHF
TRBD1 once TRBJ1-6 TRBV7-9 TGTGCCAGCAGCGAGGGACAGGGGGATTCACCCCTCCACTTT CASSEGQGDSPLHF
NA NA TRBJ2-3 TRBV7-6 TGTGCCAGCAGCTTAGCAGGCGCCGGGGGTATCGATACGCAGTATTTT CASSLAGAGGIDTQYF
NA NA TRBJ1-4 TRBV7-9 TGTGCCAGCATCTCCCCGTTCGGTGAAAAACTGTTTTTT CASISPFGEKLFF